This record looks at one TCR beta chain sequence and its context. One junction end disagrees with the germline gene, perhaps due to a read error. This sample was taken from a study of prognosis after radiotherapy for stage I lung cancer. It was by two-round multiplex PCR that TCR beta CDR3 was amplified from genomic DNA. Used in first-round PCR were primers specific to each TRBV and TRBJ gene. The authors ran second-round PCR with universal primers. TCRdb re-called the multiplex PCR reads with MiXCR, one entry per CDR3 protein. The table shows 20,000 or so distinct CDR3 sequences, with roughly a quarter occurring only once. Germline V gene sequence: CDR1 LNHDA, CDR2 SQIVND (reference sequence). This CDR3 is 17 amino acids long.

The clonotype originates from a donor at least 50 years old with non-small cell lung cancer. V and J are TRBV19 and TRBJ2-2; 10 bases are a match to TRBD1. Sequenced here: PBMCs, sampled before or after stereotactic body radiation therapy (not recorded which). The CDR3 spells CASSIQLLTGGTGELFF. CDR3 nucleotide sequence: TGTGCCAGTAGTATTCAATTGTTGACAGGGGGCACCGGTGAGCTGTTTTTT. The whole variable domain, filled in from reference TRBV19 and TRBJ2-2, reads DGGITQSPKYLFRKEGQNVTLSCEQNLNHDAMYWYRQDPGQGLRLIYYSQIVNDFQKGDIAEGYSVSREKKESFPLTVTSAQKNPTAFYLCASSIQLLTGGTGELFFGEGSRLTVL.